The rows below give T cell receptor beta chains drawn from one sample of a study of regulatory T cells in long-lasting Graves disease. TCRdb fed the multiplex PCR reads into MiXCR, producing one record per CDR3 protein. The data contain roughly 560,000 distinct CDR3 sequences, 12% of them singletons. This sample also belongs to another study, concerning T cells in Graves' hyperthyroidism and ophthalmopathy.

Sample: peripheral blood mononuclear cells (PBMCs), taken at new diagnosis, from a patient treated with antithyroid drugs. All receptors derive from a woman aged 30 to 39 with Graves disease. CDR3s include the opening cysteine and the closing phenylalanine or tryptophan. D genes are given only for firm matches. Rows give clone size only sometimes, using once, few, many, or a class for an expanded clone.

>few|TRBD1|TRBV9|TRBJ1-1
CASSVEGPRGFNAEAFF
TGTGCCAGCAGCGTAGAGGGTCCCAGGGGGTTTAACGCTGAAGCTTTCTTT
>NA|NA|TRBV19|TRBJ2-3
CASSIDHGDTQYF
TGTGCCAGTAGTATAGATCACGGAGATACGCAGTATTTT
>many|NA|TRBV7-2|TRBJ1-5
CASSSAGSRNQPQHF
TGTGCCAGCAGCTCTGCCGGGTCAAGGAATCAGCCCCAGCATTTT
>many|NA|TRBV30|TRBJ2-3
CAWSVRGATDTQYF
TGTGCCTGGAGTGTAAGGGGGGCCACAGATACGCAGTATTTT
>NA|NA|TRBV24-1|TRBJ2-2
CATSDLQAPATGELFF
TGTGCCACCAGTGATTTGCAGGCCCCAGCGACCGGGGAGCTGTTTTTT
>NA|NA|TRBV28|TRBJ1-2
CASSLWGPSNYGYTF
TGTGCCAGCAGTTTGTGGGGGCCCTCTAACTATGGCTACACCTTC
>NA|TRBD1|TRBV20-1|TRBJ1-5
CSASRDRVDQPQHF
TGCAGTGCTAGTAGGGACAGGGTCGATCAGCCCCAGCATTTT
>few|NA|TRBV9|TRBJ2-3
CASSALGTDTQYF
TGTGCCAGCAGCGCTCTGGGGACAGATACGCAGTATTTT
>many|TRBD1|TRBV12-3/TRBV12-4|TRBJ2-1
CASSPGTGAWHEQFF
TGTGCCAGCAGTCCCGGGACAGGGGCTTGGCATGAGCAGTTCTTC
>few|TRBD2|TRBV7-6|TRBJ2-1
CASSIKPTAAGSPMVDEQFF
TGTGCCAGCAGCATAAAACCGACTGCAGCGGGGTCCCCAATGGTGGATGAGCAGTTCTTC
>NA|NA|TRBV5-1|TRBJ1-1
CASTRGQGNPMNTEAFF
TGCGCCAGCACCCGGGGCCAGGGGAACCCCATGAACACTGAAGCTTTCTTT
>many|NA|TRBV20-1|TRBJ1-4
CSAQGPRVQGEKLFF
TGCAGTGCCCAAGGTCCTCGCGTTCAAGGTGAAAAACTGTTTTTT
>NA|TRBD1|TRBV6-2/TRBV6-3|TRBJ2-3
CASSEAPGGADTQYF
TGTGCCAGCAGTGAAGCCCCAGGGGGCGCAGATACGCAGTATTTT
>NA|NA|TRBV7-8|TRBJ2-3
CASSSGQSTQYF
TGTGCCAGCAGCTCAGGACAGTCTACGCAGTATTTT
>many|NA|TRBV29-1|TRBJ1-1
CSGNRVNTEAFF
TGCAGCGGTAACAGGGTGAACACTGAAGCTTTCTTT
>many|TRBD2|TRBV9|TRBJ2-3
CASSESGTSTDTQYF
TGTGCCAGCAGCGAGAGCGGGACTAGCACAGATACGCAGTATTTT
>many|NA|TRBV28|TRBJ1-2
CASSSRTNYGYTF
TGTGCCAGCAGCTCCCGGACTAACTATGGCTACACCTTC
>many|NA|TRBV27|TRBJ2-6
CASRPGQPSGANVLTF
TGTGCCAGCAGGCCGGGACAACCCTCTGGGGCCAACGTCCTGACTTTC
>many|TRBD2|TRBV6-1|TRBJ2-1
CASTSGRAGSNEQFF
TGTGCCAGCACCAGCGGGAGGGCCGGAAGCAATGAGCAGTTCTTC
>NA|TRBD1|TRBV18|TRBJ1-3
CASSQKGASTGSSGNTIYF
TGTGCCAGCTCACAAAAGGGGGCATCGACAGGGAGCTCTGGAAACACCATATATTTT
>many|NA|TRBV3-1|TRBJ2-1
CASSQVRGQDNEQFF
TGTGCCAGCAGCCAAGTTCGGGGCCAGGACAATGAGCAGTTCTTC
>many|TRBD2|TRBV10-3|TRBJ2-1
CAISESGTSGRVGVEQFF
TGTGCCATCAGTGAGTCGGGGACTAGCGGGAGAGTAGGCGTTGAGCAGTTCTTC
>NA|NA|TRBV9|TRBJ2-7
CASSPSGRNLEQYF
TGTGCCAGCAGCCCATCCGGACGGAACCTGGAACAGTACTTC
>many|NA|TRBV30|TRBJ1-1
CAWTSPGRDWEAFF
TGTGCCTGGACCAGCCCAGGGAGGGACTGGGAAGCTTTCTTT
>few|NA|TRBV28|TRBJ1-2
CASSLYGYTF
TGTGCCAGCAGTTTATATGGCTACACCTTC
>few|NA|TRBV6-1|TRBJ2-7
CASSRDWKSYEQYF
TGTGCCAGCAGCCGAGACTGGAAAAGTTACGAGCAGTACTTC
>many|NA|TRBV11-2|TRBJ1-2
CASSFQGGYGYTF
TGTGCCAGCAGCTTCCAGGGAGGCTATGGCTACACCTTC
>many|TRBD1|TRBV4-3|TRBJ1-1
CASSQDVVRLADRFNTEAFF
TGCGCCAGCAGCCAAGATGTGGTTCGGTTGGCGGACAGGTTTAACACTGAAGCTTTCTTT
>NA|TRBD1|TRBV19|TRBJ2-7
CASSVSGQWPYEQYF
TGTGCCAGTAGTGTGTCGGGACAGTGGCCCTACGAGCAGTACTTC
>many|NA|TRBV25-1|TRBJ2-7
CASSGSLIYEQYF
TGTGCCAGCAGTGGATCCCTTATCTACGAGCAGTACTTC
>many|NA|TRBV4-1|TRBJ2-5
CASSPAAAIRETQYF
TGCGCCAGCAGCCCCGCTGCTGCCATAAGAGAGACCCAGTACTTC